These T cell receptor beta chains were read from a single sample in a study of T cell responses to AZD1222 COVID-19 vaccine. TCRdb keeps only in-frame clones here, not all; method: immunoSEQ multiplex PCR. Of 65,000 to 75,000 clones listed, less than 90% are singletons. The source material was peripheral blood, sampled on day 0 of AZD1222 vaccination. The receptors were sampled from an adult in good health. Both conserved end residues are part of each CDR3. D genes are given only for firm matches. Clone size appears in some rows only: once, few, many, or a class for an expanded clone.

TRBJ2-7,NA,TRBV7-2,NA,TGTGCCAGCAGCGGTCGGGGCGTTTCCTACGAGCAGTACTTC,CASSGRGVSYEQYF
TRBJ2-6,NA,TRBV14,NA,TGTGCCAGCAGCCAAGAGAACTCTGGGGCCAACGTCCTGACTTTC,CASSQENSGANVLTF
TRBJ1-2,NA,TRBV5-6,NA,TGTGCCAGCACTATGGCTGGGGGACTAAACTATGGCTACACCTTC,CASTMAGGLNYGYTF
TRBJ1-4,NA,TRBV27,TRBD1,TGTGCCAGCAGCCTGGGGACAGGGGAGAAACTGTTTTTT,CASSLGTGEKLFF
TRBJ1-2,NA,TRBV7-8,NA,TGTGCCAGCAGCTTGGCAGAGTATGGCTACACCTTC,CASSLAEYGYTF
TRBJ1-4,NA,TRBV10-3,TRBD1,TGTGCCATCAGTGAGTCCGGGACAGGGGATGAAAAACTGTTTTTT,CAISESGTGDEKLFF
TRBJ2-7,once,TRBV13,TRBD1,TGTGCCAGCAGCTCAGCCTGGACCGGGACAGAAAAGCAGTACTTC,CASSSAWTGTEKQYF
TRBJ1-1,NA,TRBV12-3/TRBV12-4,NA,TGTGCCAGCAGTCCCTACCGGCAGGAAGCTTTCTTT,CASSPYRQEAFF
TRBJ1-4,NA,TRBV5-1,NA,TGCGCCAGCAAAACGAGTACTCTTGGGGGAAAACTGTTTTTT,CASKTSTLGGKLFF
TRBJ1-2,NA,TRBV6-5,NA,TGTGCCAGCAGCTCCCGTGGGGGGCCTGATGGCTACACCTTC,CASSSRGGPDGYTF
TRBJ1-4,NA,TRBV7-3,NA,TGTGCCAGCAGCCAGCTAATCTTAGGAGCAACTAATGAAAAACTGTTTTTT,CASSQLILGATNEKLFF
TRBJ2-7,NA,TRBV4-2,TRBD2,TGTGCCAGCAGCCAAGCTGGAGTAGCGGGAGGGTCTTATAGCTACGAGCAGTACTTC,CASSQAGVAGGSYSYEQYF
TRBJ2-6,NA,TRBV11-2,TRBD1,TGTGCCAGCCTAGTCCGGGACAGGCTCTCTGGGGCCAACGTCCTGACTTTC,CASLVRDRLSGANVLTF
TRBJ1-1,NA,TRBV6-5,TRBD1,TGTGCCAGCAGTTGGGGCCAGGGGGCAAACACTGAAGCTTTCTTT,CASSWGQGANTEAFF
TRBJ2-7,NA,TRBV7-2,NA,TGTGCCAGCAGCTCACTAGGGCCACAATACGAGCAGTACTTC,CASSSLGPQYEQYF
TRBJ2-3,NA,TRBV7-3,TRBD2,TGTGCCAGCAGCCAGACTAGCGGGAGTGCAGATACGCAGTATTTT,CASSQTSGSADTQYF
TRBJ1-6,NA,TRBV11-2,NA,TGTGCCAGCAGCTTAGAGGTTTCACCCCTCCACTTT,CASSLEVSPLHF
TRBJ2-7,few,TRBV3-1/TRBV3-2,NA,TGTGCCAGCAGCCAAGGCGGGGAGCAGTACTTC,CASSQGGEQYF
TRBJ2-2,NA,TRBV9,TRBD2,TGTGCCAGCACCTCCCTAGCGGGGGGGCCCACCGGGGAGCTGTTTTTT,CASTSLAGGPTGELFF
TRBJ1-3,NA,TRBV13,NA,TGTGCCAGCAGCCCAAGGGCGCAGATTATGAGCTCTGGAAACACCATATATTTT,CASSPRAQIMSSGNTIYF
TRBJ1-1,once,TRBV7-3,TRBD1,TGTGCCAGCAGCTTAAGGGACAGGGCCACTGAAGCTTTCTTT,CASSLRDRATEAFF
TRBJ2-7,NA,TRBV12-3/TRBV12-4,NA,TGTGCCAGCAGTTTAACGTACTACGAGCAGTACTTC,CASSLTYYEQYF
TRBJ1-3,NA,TRBV10-3,NA,TGTGCCATCAGTGAGTCAGGGAACTCTGGAAACACCATATATTTT,CAISESGNSGNTIYF
TRBJ1-5,NA,TRBV7-2,NA,TGTGCCAGCAGCCTGACTCGGGGTGGGAATCAGCCCCAGCATTTT,CASSLTRGGNQPQHF
TRBJ2-7,NA,TRBV11-2,TRBD2,TGTGCCAGCAGCTTAGCGGGAGGGCCTTACGAGCAGTACTTC,CASSLAGGPYEQYF
TRBJ1-2,NA,TRBV7-2,TRBD1,TGTGCCAGCAATGACAGGGGTCACAACTATGGCTACACCTTC,CASNDRGHNYGYTF
TRBJ2-7,few,TRBV2,TRBD1,TGTGCCAGCGGCTCCAGACAGGGCGCTGGCTCGGGGCACGAGCAGTACTTC,CASGSRQGAGSGHEQYF
TRBJ2-6,NA,TRBV27,NA,TGTGCCAGCAGTCCAGGGCGGGCCAACGTCCTGACTTTC,CASSPGRANVLTF
TRBJ2-5,NA,TRBV15,NA,TGTGCCACTGGGATAAGGGGAGGACATGAGACCCAGTACTTC,CATGIRGGHETQYF
TRBJ1-5,NA,TRBV6-5,NA,TGTGCCAGCAGGCGAGGACGGGACAATCAGCCCCAGCATTTT,CASRRGRDNQPQHF
TRBJ1-2,NA,TRBV7-2,NA,TGTGCCAGCAGCTCCTCCGCCGCGAGGGGGAGTCATGGCTACACCTTC,CASSSSAARGSHGYTF
TRBJ1-5,NA,TRBV19,NA,TGTGCCAGTAGTGGGACGGTTCATAGCAATCAGCCCCAGCATTTT,CASSGTVHSNQPQHF
TRBJ1-2,NA,TRBV4-2,TRBD1,TGTGCCAGCAGCCATCCCGGACAGGGCCAAGGGGGTGGCTACACCTTC,CASSHPGQGQGGGYTF
TRBJ2-3,NA,TRBV28,TRBD2,TGTGCCAGCAGTCAGGGACTAGCGAAGACAGATACGCAGTATTTT,CASSQGLAKTDTQYF
TRBJ1-2,NA,TRBV6-2/TRBV6-3,NA,TGTGCCAGCAGTTACACCCCACATGGCTACACCTTC,CASSYTPHGYTF
TRBJ1-2,NA,TRBV28,TRBD1,TGTGCCAGCAGAGGGTTCACAGGGGATTATGGCTACACCTTC,CASRGFTGDYGYTF
TRBJ1-5,NA,TRBV28,NA,TGTGCCAGCAGTTTAAGGGGCAGGAAGAATCAGCCCCAGCATTTT,CASSLRGRKNQPQHF
TRBJ2-7,NA,TRBV25-1,NA,TGTGCCAGCACCCCCCCGGGCGTCGGGGTTGGGCAGTACTTC,CASTPPGVGVGQYF
TRBJ1-1,NA,TRBV27,NA,TGTGCCAGCAGTGTCGGGGGGGGCCGGACTGAAGCTTTCTTT,CASSVGGGRTEAFF
TRBJ1-5,NA,TRBV7-8,TRBD1,TGTGCCAGCAGCCAGACAGGGAATCAGCCCCAGCATTTT,CASSQTGNQPQHF
TRBJ2-7,NA,TRBV20-1,NA,TGCAGTGCTAGGGGGTACGAGCAGTACTTC,CSARGYEQYF
TRBJ1-2,NA,TRBV13,NA,TGTGCCAGCAGCTTAGTGGGCAGGGGTAGGGATGGCTACACCTTC,CASSLVGRGRDGYTF
TRBJ2-3,NA,TRBV7-3,TRBD2,TGTGCCAGCAGCTTAAGCCCTAGCGGGAGTCTGGCAGATACGCAGTATTTT,CASSLSPSGSLADTQYF
TRBJ1-2,few,TRBV20-1,NA,TGCAGTTTCGACAGCTATGGCTACACCTTC,CSFDSYGYTF
TRBJ2-2,NA,TRBV28,NA,TGTGCCAGCAGTTTAACCCTACAGGGTCGGACCGGGGAGCTGTTTTTT,CASSLTLQGRTGELFF
TRBJ1-2,NA,TRBV28,TRBD1,TGTGCCAGCAGTTTAACGGGGACAGACTATGGCTACACCTTC,CASSLTGTDYGYTF
TRBJ1-3,NA,TRBV30,NA,TGTGCCTGGCAGGGTTTCTCTGGAAACACCATATATTTT,CAWQGFSGNTIYF